Shown below are 8 T cell receptor beta chains from a single sample sequenced in a study of T cell responses to AZD1222 COVID-19 vaccine. The table came from immunoSEQ multiplex PCR; TCRdb's copy has only in-frame clones and leaves some out. Of some 180,000 clones in the sample, around 89% are singletons; the top ten hold around 5.8%. The sample here was peripheral blood, taken on day 0 of AZD1222 vaccination. These receptors were taken from an adult in good health.

The chain recombines TRBV6-6 with TRBJ2-5; tentatively, D is TRBD1 (5 bases). V was shortened by 2 bases and J by 3 bases, with 13 bases between the two germline ends. Germline V gene lookup returns CDR1 MNHNY and CDR2 SVGAGI (reference sequence). CDR3 length equals 15 residues. CDR3 in amino acids: CASSYGGAAEETQYF. The CDR3 DNA sequence: TGTGCCAGCAGTTACGGTGGGGCGGCGGAAGAGACCCAGTACTTC.

The V call is TRBV6-5, the J call TRBJ1-3; D is perhaps TRBD1 (6 bases). The length of the CDR3 is 15 residues. V lost 6 bases and J 0 bases, leaving 12 bases between the germline ends. The germline V gene encodes CDR1 MNHEY and CDR2 SVGAGI. The CDR3 sequence is CASSPGEASGNTIYF. CDR3 in DNA: TGTGCCAGCAGCCCAGGGGAAGCCTCTGGAAACACCATATATTTT.

This clone was found once. The V and J genes are TRBV6-2 or TRBV6-3 and TRBJ2-1; D uncertain. CDR3 length: 14 residues. Germline V gene data show CDR1 as MNHEY and CDR2 as SVGEGT. V shed 0 bases and J shed 8 bases, with 11 bases lying between them. The CDR3 here is CASSYSSSADEQFF. The DNA of the CDR3 is TGTGCCAGCAGTTACTCGAGTTCGGCAGATGAGCAGTTCTTC.

CDR3 loop: CASSQEGRFEETQYF. The CDR3 DNA reads as TGTGCCAGCAGCCAAGAAGGGAGGTTTGAAGAGACCCAGTACTTC. This chain links TRBV3-1 (or the pseudogene TRBV3-2) with TRBJ2-5; maybe TRBD2 (6 bases). The length of the CDR3 is 15 residues. CDR1 and CDR2 from the germline V gene are LGHDT and YNNKEL (reference sequence). Trimming removed 0 bases at V and 3 bases at J, with 11 bases between.

The chain uses TRBV7-2 and TRBJ1-1; the D gene is possibly TRBD1 (5 bases). This CDR3 contains 13 residues. Looked up from germline, CDR1 is SGHTA and CDR2 is FQGNSA. V lost 5 bases and J 2 bases, leaving 9 bases between the germline ends. CDR3 loop: CASSADRNTEAFF. Written as DNA, the CDR3 is TGTGCCAGCAGCGCAGACAGAAACACTGAAGCTTTCTTT.

The genes are TRBV11-2 and TRBJ1-4; D not resolved. CDR3 size: 19 residues. With 5 bases removed from V and 4 bases from J, the gap between germline ends came to 26 bases. Germline values: CDR1 SGHAT, CDR2 FQNNGV. The CDR3 region is CASSRFAGVVSGVNEKLFF. The CDR3 coding sequence is TGTGCCAGCAGCCGTTTTGCCGGGGTTGTAAGCGGGGTTAATGAAAAACTGTTTTTT.

The J gene is TRBJ2-1, the V gene TRBV6-1; 11 nucleotides line up with TRBD2. V lost 4 bases and J lost 12; bases outside the gene matches: 14. CDR1 and CDR2 (germline): MNHNS, SASEGT. The CDR3 extends over 16 amino acids. This CDR3 reads CASSATGTSGAPGQFF. CDR3 nucleotides: TGTGCCAGCAGTGCCACCGGGACTAGCGGAGCCCCTGGGCAGTTCTTC.

This chain connects TRBV6-6 to TRBJ2-7; no definite D call. The germline V gene has CDR1 MNHNY and CDR2 SVGAGI (reference sequence). Trimming cost V 2 bases and J 3 bases, with 5 bases left between them. This CDR3 is 12 amino acids long. CDR3 region: CASSYTVYEQYF. In DNA, the CDR3 is TGTGCCAGCAGTTACACCGTCTACGAGCAGTACTTC.